These 25 T cell receptor beta chains were all obtained from the same sample, sequenced in a study of T-cell memory formation after mild COVID-19. TCRdb called the 5' RACE reads again in MiXCR, with one record for every CDR3 protein. The repertoire holds under 250,000 distinct CDR3 sequences, with over 9% as singletons. The sample comprised PBMCs or a T cell subset sorted from them (not recorded which). The receptors stem from a man younger than 35 who had mild COVID-19 (a few samples of this study predate the infection). Cell type and time point are not known.

This clonotype turned up a few times. The chain recombines TRBV5-6 with TRBJ1-1, with 8 bases matching TRBD1. After removal of 4 bases from V and 3 bases from J, the junction contained 5 bases not matched to a gene. The germline gives CDR1 SGHDT, CDR2 YYEEEE. This CDR3 has 14 amino acids. The CDR3 region is CASSATGVYTEAFF. The CDR3 DNA follows: TGTGCCAGCAGCGCGACAGGGGTGTACACTGAAGCTTTCTTT.

This chain connects TRBV4-3 to TRBJ2-5, with D possibly being TRBD2 (5 bases). V shed 3 bases and J shed 6 bases, with 11 bases lying between them. Per germline, CDR1 LGHNA and CDR2 YSLEER. The CDR3 sequence is 13 residues long. CDR3 sequence (DNA): TGCGCCAGCAGCCAGGAGGAGAGTAAGACCCAGTACTTC. As protein: CASSQEESKTQYF.

This clonotype has just a few counts. This chain links TRBV5-1 with TRBJ1-1; D call uncertain. The CDR3 sequence is 15 residues long. V lost 2 bases and J lost 0, with 11 bases in between. The V gene's germline CDR1 is SGHRS and CDR2 YFSETQ. Here the CDR3 reads CASSFSYEMNTEAFF. Here the CDR3 DNA reads TGCGCCAGCAGCTTTTCGTACGAGATGAACACTGAAGCTTTCTTT.

This clonotype was counted a few times. The chain recombines TRBV5-4 with TRBJ2-1, with TRBD1 matching 8 bases. The germline CDR1 and CDR2 sequences are SGHNT and YYREEE (reference sequence). Losses at the gene ends were 4 bases for V and 6 bases for J; bases not matched to a gene: 12. This CDR3 is built from 16 residues. The CDR3 DNA follows: TGTGCCAGCAGCCCCCCCGGGCAGGGGGCGATCAATGAGCAGTTCTTC. This sequence encodes CASSPPGQGAINEQFF.

This clonotype was seen repeatedly, ten times or more. The gene calls are TRBV20-1 and TRBJ2-1, with TRBD1 as a possible D gene (5 bases). The germline V gene has CDR1 DFQATT and CDR2 SNEGSKA (reference sequence). Trimming cost V 5 bases and J 8 bases, with 16 bases left between them. The CDR3 loop spans 13 amino acids. The CDR3 here is CSASNTQGHEQFF. CDR3 DNA sequence: TGCAGTGCTTCAAACACCCAGGGCCATGAGCAGTTCTTC.

Written as DNA, the CDR3 is TGCGCCAGCAGCCAAGATGGACAGTTGAACACTGAAGCTTTCTTT. Residues: CASSQDGQLNTEAFF. V usage is TRBV4-3 and J usage is TRBJ1-1; the D gene is possibly TRBD1 (6 bases). V gave up 0 bases and J gave up 0 bases, with 8 bases separating them. Germline-derived CDR1 and CDR2 are LGHNA and YSLEER. CDR3 length equals 15 residues.

This chain joins TRBV6-1 and TRBJ2-2, with D possibly matching TRBD1 (7 bases). The germline CDR1 and CDR2 sequences are MNHNS and SASEGT. Between the trimmed V and J ends, which lost 2 bases and 6 bases, there was a span of 10 bases. The CDR3 sequence is 14 residues long. DNA of the CDR3: TGTGCCAGCAGTGAACGGAGGGGGCCCGGGGAGCTGTTTTTT. Translating it yields CASSERRGPGELFF.

J is TRBJ2-7 and V is TRBV7-9; D unresolved. The CDR3 is made up of 13 amino acids. Trimming took 1 base from V and 6 from J, leaving 10 bases between them. Germline values: CDR1 SEHNR, CDR2 FQNEAQ (reference sequence). CDR3 region: CASSLVLSREQYF. The CDR3 coding sequence is TGTGCCAGCAGCTTAGTTTTATCACGCGAGCAGTACTTC.

The chain carries TRBV6-6 and TRBJ2-7; D unresolved. Germline lookup yields CDR1 MNHNY and CDR2 SVGAGI (reference sequence). V was pared by 2 bases and J by 4 bases, with 12 bases between. This CDR3 spans 14 amino acids. In DNA form, the CDR3 reads TGTGCCAGCAGTTACGTCCGGGCAGCATACGAGCAGTACTTC. It translates to CASSYVRAAYEQYF.

The sample holds a few counts of this clonotype. The chain links TRBV5-1 to TRBJ2-5; possible D gene TRBD2, 6 bases. This CDR3 spans 14 amino acids. Germline V gene sequence: CDR1 SGHRS, CDR2 YFSETQ. The V and J ends lost 0 bases and 3 bases respectively, with 9 bases between them. CDR3 nucleotide sequence: TGCGCCAGCAGCTTGGAACTAGCTGAAGAGACCCAGTACTTC. It specifies CASSLELAEETQYF.

This clonotype was found a few times. The V call is TRBV25-1, the J call TRBJ2-1, with 9 bases lining up with TRBD2. The CDR3 runs 17 residues. The ends lost 5 bases at V and 6 bases at J; junction bases unmatched: 14. Germline assignment: CDR1 MGHDK and CDR2 SYGVNS. CDR3 DNA sequence: TGTGCCAGCAGTAAAGGGTGGGAGCTAGCGGGGCCCAATGAGCAGTTCTTC. Protein sequence: CASSKGWELAGPNEQFF.

The CDR3 is CASTIWGGGSTDTQYF. The CDR3 DNA sequence: TGTGCCAGTACAATTTGGGGCGGGGGTAGCACAGATACGCAGTATTTT. The chain combines TRBV19 with TRBJ2-3, with 7 bases fitting TRBD2. The junction had 10 bases not matched to a gene; V was cut back by 7 bases and J by 0 bases. The germline gives CDR1 LNHDA, CDR2 SQIVND (reference sequence). The CDR3 has 16 amino acids.

In the case of this clonotype: The junction differs from germline at one of its ends, possibly a read error. The V call is TRBV24-1, the J call TRBJ1-4; TRBD1 matches at 7 bases. CDR3 length: 15 residues. Germline-derived CDR1 and CDR2 are KGHDR and SFDVKD. The CDR3 coding sequence is TGTGCCACAAGTGATCGGGACAGCTACCCCGAAAAACTGTTTTTT. Translating gives CATSDRDSYPEKLFF.

In its sample, this clonotype was seen many times. The V and J genes are TRBV7-9 and TRBJ2-3; D might be TRBD2 (6 bases). This CDR3 has 14 residues. Looked up from germline, CDR1 is SEHNR and CDR2 is FQNEAQ (reference sequence). V was clipped by 4 bases and J by 4 bases, with 12 bases between them. As DNA, the CDR3 is TGTGCCAGCAGCTCCAGCGGGCCCGCAGATACGCAGTATTTT. Protein: CASSSSGPADTQYF.

V and J are TRBV10-3 and TRBJ2-3; the match to TRBD2 covers 9 bases. The V segment lost 7 bases and the J segment 0 bases; nucleotides outside the gene matches: 8. Germline CDR1 and CDR2: ENHRY and SYGVKD. CDR3 size: 16 residues. The CDR3 DNA sequence: TGTGCCATCAAGAGAGCGGGGGGATATAGCACAGATACGCAGTATTTT. Protein sequence: CAIKRAGGYSTDTQYF.

The chain carries TRBV20-1 and TRBJ1-1; D perhaps matches TRBD1 (5 bases). Germline V gene data show CDR1 as DFQATT and CDR2 as SNEGSKA (reference sequence). V was trimmed by 6 bases and J by 5 bases, leaving 13 bases between them. CDR3 size: 12 residues. The CDR3 protein is CSAKGLRTEAFF. CDR3 in DNA: TGCAGTGCAAAGGGACTGAGGACTGAAGCTTTCTTT.

The chain joins TRBV2 to TRBJ2-3; 15 nucleotides match TRBD2. This CDR3 has 15 residues. The germline CDR1 and CDR2 sequences are SNHLY and FYNNEI. J lost 3 bases, V lost 7 bases, and 2 bases had no gene match. The CDR3: CASKGTSGGTDTQYF. The DNA for the CDR3 is TGTGCCAGCAAGGGGACTAGCGGGGGGACAGATACGCAGTATTTT.

This clonotype was seen repeatedly, ten times or more. The gene calls are TRBV6-2 or TRBV6-3 and TRBJ2-1; D ambiguous. V lost 4 bases to trimming and J lost 6 bases, with 13 bases between them. The CDR3 has 14 residues. Germline CDR1 MNHEY, CDR2 SVGEGT. CDR3 nucleotides: TGTGCCAGCAGTTGGGTTGCGGAAAGCAATGAGCAGTTCTTC. This sequence encodes CASSWVAESNEQFF.

This clonotype was observed at least ten times. V and J are TRBV5-1 and TRBJ2-5; D gene uncertain. Germline V gene sequence: CDR1 SGHRS, CDR2 YFSETQ. The CDR3 runs 14 residues. Trimming shortened V by 0 bases and J by 2 bases, and 8 bases separated the two germline ends. The DNA for the CDR3 is TGCGCCAGCAGCTTGGATCTCCCTCAAGAGACCCAGTACTTC. Its translation is CASSLDLPQETQYF.

This clonotype came up many times. The gene calls are TRBV7-3 and TRBJ1-1; D not resolved. V was pared by 1 base and J by 1 base, with 4 bases between. Germline V CDR1 and CDR2: SGHTA, FQGTGA. CDR3 size: 13 residues. CDR3 sequence reads: CASSLRTNTEAFF. The CDR3 nucleotides read TGTGCCAGCAGCTTAAGAACGAACACTGAAGCTTTCTTT. Drawing the rest from reference TRBV7-3 and TRBJ1-1, the complete variable domain is GAGVSQTPSNKVTEKGKYVELRCDPISGHTALYWYRQSLGQGPEFLIYFQGTGAADDSGLPNDRFFAVRPEGSVSTLKIQRTERGDSAVYLCASSLRTNTEAFFGQGTRLTVV.

This clonotype showed up many times. The chain carries TRBV7-8 and TRBJ2-4; TRBD1 agrees at 7 bases. Trimming at V came to 5 bases and at J to 13 bases, leaving 11 bases not matched to a gene. This CDR3 spans 13 amino acids. Germline values: CDR1 SGHVS, CDR2 FQNEAQ. The CDR3, as DNA: TGTGCCAGCAGCCCGACCACTGACAGGGTCCAGTACTTC. This gives the protein CASSPTTDRVQYF.

This clonotype came up a few times. V is TRBV14 and J is TRBJ2-5, with D tentatively TRBD1 or TRBD2 (6 bases each). CDR3 length: 16 amino acids. Trimming cost V 4 bases and J 5 bases, with 20 bases left between them. The germline gives CDR1 SGHDN, CDR2 FVKESK. CDR3 amino acids: CASSRMGGLRGETQYF. The CDR3 DNA sequence: TGTGCCAGCAGCCGAATGGGGGGCCTCCGGGGTGAGACCCAGTACTTC.

The V and J genes are TRBV12-3 or TRBV12-4 and TRBJ1-5; the D gene is possibly TRBD1 (5 bases). This CDR3 spans 13 amino acids. V was shortened by 5 bases and J by 5 bases, with 10 bases between the two germline ends. CDR3 bases: TGTGCCAGCAGTGCCCGGGGCGATCAGCCCCAGCATTTT. Translation: CASSARGDQPQHF.

This chain uses TRBV20-1 with TRBJ2-6; 7 positions agree with TRBD1. CDR1 DFQATT and CDR2 SNEGSKA come from the germline V gene (reference sequence). The CDR3 has 17 amino acids. V shed 5 bases, J shed 2 bases, and the junction held 12 bases outside the gene matches. CDR3 sequence: CSALPGQAIPGANVLTF. The CDR3 bases are TGCAGTGCTCTCCCTGGACAGGCTATCCCTGGGGCCAACGTCCTGACTTTC.

The gene calls are TRBV5-1 and TRBJ2-2; 8 bases map to TRBD1. In germline, CDR1 is SGHRS, CDR2 YFSETQ. The V and J ends lost 4 bases and 3 bases, in that order; junction bases with no gene match: 2. The CDR3 extends over 14 amino acids. The CDR3 protein is CASSLDRDTGELFF. In nucleotides, the CDR3 is TGCGCCAGCAGCCTGGACAGGGACACCGGGGAGCTGTTTTTT.